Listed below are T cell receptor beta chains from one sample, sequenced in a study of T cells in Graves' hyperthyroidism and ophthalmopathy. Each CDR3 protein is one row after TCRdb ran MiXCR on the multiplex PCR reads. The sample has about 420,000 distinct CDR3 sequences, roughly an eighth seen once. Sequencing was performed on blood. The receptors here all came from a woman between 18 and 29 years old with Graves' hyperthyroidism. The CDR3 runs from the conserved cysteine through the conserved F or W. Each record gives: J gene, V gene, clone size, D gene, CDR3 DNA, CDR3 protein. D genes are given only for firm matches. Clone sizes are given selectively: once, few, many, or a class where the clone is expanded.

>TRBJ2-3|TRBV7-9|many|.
TGTGCCAGCAGCTTACCCTCTCTAAGGGGCCACCGCACCGACACAGATACGCAGTATTTT
CASSLPSLRGHRTDTDTQYF
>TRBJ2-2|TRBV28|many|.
TGTGCCAGTTCAGGGTTTTCCACCGGGGAGCTGTTTTTT
CASSGFSTGELFF
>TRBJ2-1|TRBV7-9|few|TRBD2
TGTGCCTGCACCCCGAGTGCGGGAGGGAGCTCCTACAATGAGCAGTTCTTC
CACTPSAGGSSYNEQFF
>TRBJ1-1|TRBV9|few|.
TGTGCCAGCAGCGTAGCAGGGGAACGTTTCGCTGAAGCTTTCTTT
CASSVAGERFAEAFF
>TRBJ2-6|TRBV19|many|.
TGTGCCAGTAGTATTGGTGGGGCCAACGTCCTGACTTTC
CASSIGGANVLTF
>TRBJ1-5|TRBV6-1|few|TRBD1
TGTGCCACGAGACAGGGCAGCAATCAGCCCCAGCATTTT
CATRQGSNQPQHF
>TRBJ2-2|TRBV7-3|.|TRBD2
TGTGCCAGCAGCCCGGGACTAGCGGGAGTGAGAAGGTTCACCGGGGAGCTGTTTTTT
CASSPGLAGVRRFTGELFF
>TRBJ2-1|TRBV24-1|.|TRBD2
TGTGCCACCAGTGACCTTAGCGGGAGCGGCTACAATGAGCAGTTCTTC
CATSDLSGSGYNEQFF
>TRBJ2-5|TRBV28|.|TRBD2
TGTGCCAGCAGTGGGACTAGCGGGTCCTGGGAGACCCAGTACTTC
CASSGTSGSWETQYF
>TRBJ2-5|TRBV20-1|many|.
TGCAGTGCCATGGGGTTTGCCAAAGAGACCCAGTACTTC
CSAMGFAKETQYF
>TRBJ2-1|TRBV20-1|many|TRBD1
TGCAGTGCTGCCCTCGCGGGACAGGGGCCGCTAGAGCAGTTCTTC
CSAALAGQGPLEQFF
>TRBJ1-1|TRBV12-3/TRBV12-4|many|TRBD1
TGTGCCAGCAGCCAACCGGACAGGGTCAACACTGAAGCTTTCTTT
CASSQPDRVNTEAFF
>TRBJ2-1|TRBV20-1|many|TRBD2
TGCAGTGCTAGAGATTATACGGGAGGGCGGAATGAGCAGTTCTTC
CSARDYTGGRNEQFF
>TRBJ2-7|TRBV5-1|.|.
TGCGCCAGCAGCTTGGAGGGGGGCCTCTACGAGCAGTACTTC
CASSLEGGLYEQYF
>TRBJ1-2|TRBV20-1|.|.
TGCAGTGCTAGAAGGACAGCAGGCGGCTACACCTTC
CSARRTAGGYTF
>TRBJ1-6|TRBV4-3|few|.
TGCGCCAGCAGCCAAGCCCTCGTGGCAGGGTTCTCCTATAATTCACCCCTCCACTTT
CASSQALVAGFSYNSPLHF
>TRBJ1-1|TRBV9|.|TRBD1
TGTGCCAGCAGCCGGACAGGGTGGGGCACTGAAGCTTTCTTT
CASSRTGWGTEAFF
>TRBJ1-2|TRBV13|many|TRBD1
TGTGCCAGCAGACATAAGAGCCGGGAGACAGGGCCCTATGGCTACACCTTC
CASRHKSRETGPYGYTF
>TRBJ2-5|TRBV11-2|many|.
TGTGCCAGCAGCTTAGGGGTCGAGACCCAGTACTTC
CASSLGVETQYF
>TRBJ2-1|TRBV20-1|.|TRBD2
TGCAGTGCTAATAACAGGGGTATAGCGGGAGGCTACAATGAGCAGTTCTTC
CSANNRGIAGGYNEQFF
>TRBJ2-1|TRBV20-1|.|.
TGCAGAGCGACCCCCTACAATGAGCAGTTCTTC
CRATPYNEQFF
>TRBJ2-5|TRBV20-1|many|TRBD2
TGCAGTGCCCCTGGGCTAGCGGGAGTCATTAGGGAGACCCAGTACTTC
CSAPGLAGVIRETQYF
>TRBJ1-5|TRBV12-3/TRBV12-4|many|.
TGTGCCAGCAGTTTAGTCCCACGTTCGGAGCCCCAGCATTTT
CASSLVPRSEPQHF
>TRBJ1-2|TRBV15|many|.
TGTGCCACCAGCAGCGGAGCTGCTCGGAAGGGTCAAGGCTACACCTTC
CATSSGAARKGQGYTF
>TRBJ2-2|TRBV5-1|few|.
TGCGCCAGCAGCTTGCAACTAGCTGACGCCGGGGAGCTGTTTTTT
CASSLQLADAGELFF
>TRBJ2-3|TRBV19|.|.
TGTGCCAGTAGTTCTTCTAGCATGACGCAGTATTTT
CASSSSSMTQYF
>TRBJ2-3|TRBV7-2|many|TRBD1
TGTGCCAGCAGTTATATGGGGACAGGGGGCTCAGATACGCAGTATTTT
CASSYMGTGGSDTQYF
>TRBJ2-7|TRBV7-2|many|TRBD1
TGTGCCAGCAGCTCGGGGTTTGGATGGGACAGGGCCTCCTACGAGCAGTACTTC
CASSSGFGWDRASYEQYF
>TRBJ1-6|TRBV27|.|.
TGTGCCAGCAGTTCCGAGGATTCACCCCTCCACTTT
CASSSEDSPLHF
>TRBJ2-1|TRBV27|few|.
TGTGCCAGCAGTCAGCGAAACCCCCCATACCGGGGCCATGAGCAGTTCTTC
CASSQRNPPYRGHEQFF
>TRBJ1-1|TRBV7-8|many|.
TGTGCCAGCAGCTTAGGACAGCTCTGGAACACTGAAGCTTTCTTT
CASSLGQLWNTEAFF
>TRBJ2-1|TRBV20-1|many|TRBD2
TGCAGTGCGAAGACTAGCGGCTACAATGAGCAGTTCTTC
CSAKTSGYNEQFF
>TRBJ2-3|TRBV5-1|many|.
TGCGCCAGCAGCTTGAGTGGCGGATTCACAGATACGCAGTATTTT
CASSLSGGFTDTQYF
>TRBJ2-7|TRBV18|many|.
TGTGCCAGCTCACCCCGGGGGAACCCCTCCTCCTACGAGCAGTACTTC
CASSPRGNPSSYEQYF
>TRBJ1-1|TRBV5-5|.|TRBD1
TGTGCCAGCAGCTGGACAGGGACGGGCACTGAAGCTTTCTTT
CASSWTGTGTEAFF
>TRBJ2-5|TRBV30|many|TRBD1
TGTGCCTGGAGGAGGACAGGCCAAGAGACCCAGTACTTC
CAWRRTGQETQYF
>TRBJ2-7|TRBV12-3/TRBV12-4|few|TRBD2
TGTGCCAGCAGTTCCAGCCAGGGACTAGCGGGAGGGCTCTCCTACGAGCAGTACTTC
CASSSSQGLAGGLSYEQYF
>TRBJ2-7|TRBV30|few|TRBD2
TGTGCCTGGAGTACGAGGGAGGGCTACGAGCAGTACTTC
CAWSTREGYEQYF
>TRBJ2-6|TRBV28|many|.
TGTGCCAGCAGCTGGGGCCCCTCCTCCTCTGGGGCCAACGTCCTGACTTTC
CASSWGPSSSGANVLTF
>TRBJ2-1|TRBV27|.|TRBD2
TGTGCCAGCAGTACTCGGACTAGCGTCAACAATGAGCAGTTCTTC
CASSTRTSVNNEQFF
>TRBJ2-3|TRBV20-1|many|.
TGCAGTGCTAGAGTTTCAGGGTTCGGGGATACGCAGTATTTT
CSARVSGFGDTQYF
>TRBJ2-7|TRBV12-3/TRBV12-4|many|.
TGTGCCAGCACCCCCGACAGCGCCTACGAGCAGTACTTC
CASTPDSAYEQYF
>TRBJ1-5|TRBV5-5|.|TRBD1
TGTGCCAGCAGCGGACTACCGGGACAGGGGTCCCTTCTCAATCAGCCCCAGCATTTT
CASSGLPGQGSLLNQPQHF
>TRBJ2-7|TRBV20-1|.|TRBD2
TGCAGTGCTAGTGGTCCCCCTACTAGCGGGAGGTTTTCTACTCTGTACGAGCAGTACTTC
CSASGPPTSGRFSTLYEQYF
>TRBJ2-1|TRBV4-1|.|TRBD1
TGCGCCAGCAGCCAGGCCGGGACAGGGATGAATGAGCAGTTCTTC
CASSQAGTGMNEQFF
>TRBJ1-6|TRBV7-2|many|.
TGTGCCAGCAGCTTAGCGGGGGTGGGGGCACCCCTCCACTTT
CASSLAGVGAPLHF